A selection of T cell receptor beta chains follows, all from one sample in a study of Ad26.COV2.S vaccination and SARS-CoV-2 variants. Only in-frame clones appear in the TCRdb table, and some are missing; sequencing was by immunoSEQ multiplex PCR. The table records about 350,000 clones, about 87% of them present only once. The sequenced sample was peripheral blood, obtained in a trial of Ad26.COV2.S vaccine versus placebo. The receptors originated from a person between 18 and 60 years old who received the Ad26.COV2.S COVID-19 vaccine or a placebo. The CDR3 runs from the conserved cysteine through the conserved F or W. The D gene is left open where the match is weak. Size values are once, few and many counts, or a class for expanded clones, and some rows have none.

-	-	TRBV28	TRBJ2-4	TGTGCCAGCAGTTCGCCCCCCGGCAGTCTCAGTGGAAACATTCAGTACTTC	CASSSPPGSLSGNIQYF
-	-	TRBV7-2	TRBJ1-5	TGTGCCAGCAGTTCAATCAAAGGGGGCAATCAGCCCCAGCATTTT	CASSSIKGGNQPQHF
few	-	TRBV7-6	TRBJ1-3	TGTGCCAGCAGTTTAGCCAGGACCGAGGGGAGAAACACCATATATTTT	CASSLARTEGRNTIYF
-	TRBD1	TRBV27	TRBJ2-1	TGTGCCAGCAAGGCGGGACAGGGGGACAATGAGCAGTTCTTC	CASKAGQGDNEQFF
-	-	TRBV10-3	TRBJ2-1	TGTGCCATCAAGTCGGGCGGGACGTCGGGCAATGAGCAGTTCTTC	CAIKSGGTSGNEQFF
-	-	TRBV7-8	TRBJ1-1	TGTGCCAGCAGCCCCGAATTAGGGGGTTGGACTGAAGCTTTCTTT	CASSPELGGWTEAFF
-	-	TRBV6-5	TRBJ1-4	TGTGCCAGCAGTCAGGTGAATAATGAAAAACTGTTTTTT	CASSQVNNEKLFF
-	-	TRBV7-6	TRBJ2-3	TGTGCCAGCAGCTTAGCGGTCCAGCCAATCACAGATACGCAGTATTTT	CASSLAVQPITDTQYF
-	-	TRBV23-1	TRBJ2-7	TGCGCCAGCAATCCTCGAAAGCCCCCCTACGAGCAGTACTTC	CASNPRKPPYEQYF
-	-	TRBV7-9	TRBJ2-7	TGTGCCAGCAGCCCAGCCAGAGGGAGGGGGCCTATCTACGAGCAGTACTTC	CASSPARGRGPIYEQYF
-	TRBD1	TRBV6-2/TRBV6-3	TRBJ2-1	TGTGCCAGCAGCCGCAGCACTGGACAGGGAGGAAATGAGCAGTTCTTC	CASSRSTGQGGNEQFF
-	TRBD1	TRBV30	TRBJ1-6	TGTGCCTGGAGCTCGGGACAGCTGAACTCACCCCTCCACTTT	CAWSSGQLNSPLHF
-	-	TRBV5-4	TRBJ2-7	TGTGCCAGCAGCCGAACTGGGACACTTACCTACGAGCAGTACTTC	CASSRTGTLTYEQYF
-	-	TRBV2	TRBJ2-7	TGTGCCAGGGGGGGACTTACTAACGAGCAGTACTTC	CARGGLTNEQYF
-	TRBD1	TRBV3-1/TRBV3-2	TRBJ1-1	TGTGCCAGCAGCCTCGGGACAGGCCTTACTGAAGCTTTCTTT	CASSLGTGLTEAFF
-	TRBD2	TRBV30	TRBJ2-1	TGTGCCTGGAGTGTAACCGGACTAGTTATCAATGAGCAGTTCTTC	CAWSVTGLVINEQFF
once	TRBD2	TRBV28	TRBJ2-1	TGTGCCAGCAGTCCCCCGGGGACTAGCTTGGAGCAGTTCTTC	CASSPPGTSLEQFF
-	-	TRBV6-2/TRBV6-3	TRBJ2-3	TGTGCCAGCAGTTATGGTGGCAGCCGCACAGATACGCAGTATTTT	CASSYGGSRTDTQYF
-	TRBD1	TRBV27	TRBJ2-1	TGTGCCAGCAGTTTCTTCGACAGGGAATACAATGAGCAGTTCTTC	CASSFFDREYNEQFF
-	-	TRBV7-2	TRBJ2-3	TGTGCCAGCAGCTTCAGGGAGGGCACAGATACGCAGTATTTT	CASSFREGTDTQYF
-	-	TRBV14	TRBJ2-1	TGTGCCAGCAGCCCCCCGGACTCCCATGAGCAGTTCTTC	CASSPPDSHEQFF
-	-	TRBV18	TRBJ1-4	TGTGCCAGCTCACCTCGCGGAGGGGGATATGCAACTAATGAAAAACTGTTTTTT	CASSPRGGGYATNEKLFF
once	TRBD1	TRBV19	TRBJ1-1	TGTGCCAGTAGTCCAACGACAGGGGCCCTGAACACTGAAGCTTTCTTT	CASSPTTGALNTEAFF
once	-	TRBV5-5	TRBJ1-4	TGTGCCAGCAGTTTTGCCGGGGGAGGAATAACTAATGAAAAACTGTTTTTT	CASSFAGGGITNEKLFF
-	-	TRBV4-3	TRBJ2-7	TGCGCCAGCAGCCAAGATAGCAGTTACTACGAGCAGTACTTC	CASSQDSSYYEQYF
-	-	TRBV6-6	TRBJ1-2	TGTGCCACCAGAGAAGGGGGGGGCTATGGCTACACCTTC	CATREGGGYGYTF
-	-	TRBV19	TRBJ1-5	TGTGCCAGTATCCCTACGGGGGGGAATCAGCCCCAGCATTTT	CASIPTGGNQPQHF
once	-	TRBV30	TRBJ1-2	TGTGCCTGGAGTCCCAGAGCTAACTATGGCTACACCTTC	CAWSPRANYGYTF
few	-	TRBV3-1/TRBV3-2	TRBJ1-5	TGTGCCAGCTCACAAGGCAATCAGCCCCAGCATTTT	CASSQGNQPQHF
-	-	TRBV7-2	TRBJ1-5	TGTGCCAGCAGCCCTCATACAGGGTCGGGGTATCAGCCCCAGCATTTT	CASSPHTGSGYQPQHF
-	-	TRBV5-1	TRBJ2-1	TGCGCCAGCAGCGTAGGACAGATAAGCTCCTACAATGAGCAGTTCTTC	CASSVGQISSYNEQFF
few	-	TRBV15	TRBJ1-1	TGTGCCACCAGCAGATCACAGGGAATGAACACTGAAGCTTTCTTT	CATSRSQGMNTEAFF
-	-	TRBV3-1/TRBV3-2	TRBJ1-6	TGTGCCAGCAGCCTCAAACAGGGATGGTTCCTCCACTTT	CASSLKQGWFLHF
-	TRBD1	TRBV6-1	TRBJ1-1	TGTGCCAGCAGTGTATCGACAGGGGGCGAGGGCACTGAAGCTTTCTTT	CASSVSTGGEGTEAFF
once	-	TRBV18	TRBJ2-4	TGTGCCAGCTCACCGCCCGTTTCAGGGGGGAAAAACATTCAGTACTTC	CASSPPVSGGKNIQYF
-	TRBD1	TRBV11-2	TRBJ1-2	TGTGCCAGCAGCTCGGACAGGGGTAGGAACTATGGCTACACCTTC	CASSSDRGRNYGYTF
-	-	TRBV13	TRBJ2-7	TGTGCCAGCAGCTTAGGCGGTGAGGGGAGGCGAAAGCAGTACTTC	CASSLGGEGRRKQYF
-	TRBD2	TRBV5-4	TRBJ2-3	TGTGCCAGCACCGTAGCGGGACGAGGGACAGATACGCAGTATTTT	CASTVAGRGTDTQYF
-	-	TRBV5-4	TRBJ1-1	TGTGCCAGCAGCTTGGAATCTGTTCGCGGAGACACTGAAGCTTTCTTT	CASSLESVRGDTEAFF
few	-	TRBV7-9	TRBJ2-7	TGTGCCAGCAGCCCGACACAGGGCCCCTACGAGCAGTACTTC	CASSPTQGPYEQYF
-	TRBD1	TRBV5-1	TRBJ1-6	TGCGCCAGCAGCCCGGACAGGGGTAATTCACCCCTCCACTTT	CASSPDRGNSPLHF
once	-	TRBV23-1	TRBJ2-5	TGCGCCAGCAGTCAACCTACGGTAGGGGACCAAGAGACCCAGTACTTC	CASSQPTVGDQETQYF
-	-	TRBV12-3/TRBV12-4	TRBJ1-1	TGTGCCAGCAGCCTTAGAAACACTGAAGCTTTCTTT	CASSLRNTEAFF
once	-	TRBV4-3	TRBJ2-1	TGCGCCAGCAGTCTGGACTCCCGAGAAGTCAATGAGCAGTTCTTC	CASSLDSREVNEQFF
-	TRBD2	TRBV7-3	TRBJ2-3	TGTGCCAGCAGCTTAACACTAGCGGAAGATACGCAGTATTTT	CASSLTLAEDTQYF
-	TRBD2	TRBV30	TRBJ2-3	TGTGCCTGGAGTGTAGGGCTAGCGGGTCTCACAGATACGCAGTATTTT	CAWSVGLAGLTDTQYF